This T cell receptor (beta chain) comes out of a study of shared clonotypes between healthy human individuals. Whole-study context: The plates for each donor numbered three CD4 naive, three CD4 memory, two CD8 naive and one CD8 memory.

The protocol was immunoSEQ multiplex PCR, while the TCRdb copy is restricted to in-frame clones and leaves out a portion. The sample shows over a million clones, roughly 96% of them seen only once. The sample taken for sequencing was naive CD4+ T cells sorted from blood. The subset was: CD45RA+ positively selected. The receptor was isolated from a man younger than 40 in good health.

CDR3 sequence: CASSRTGYEQYF. The CDR3 DNA sequence: TGTGCCAGCAGCCGCACAGGGTACGAGCAGTACTTC. The chain combines TRBV6-9 with TRBJ2-7, with D tentatively TRBD1 (6 bases). This CDR3 contains 12 residues. V lost 6 bases to trimming and J lost 4 bases, with 10 bases between them. CDR1 MNHGY and CDR2 SVAAGI come from the germline V gene.